The next 5 T cell receptor beta chains were all read from a single sample in a study of long-term antiretroviral therapy in people with HIV. The authors ran the immunoSEQ assay, v3.0, at survey level. TCRdb's table, derived via immunoSEQ multiplex PCR, lists solely in-frame clones and lacks some. The sample consists of around 40,000 clones, around nine tenths of them appearing once. The sequencing here drew on unsorted PBMCs, taken 0.1 years before starting antiretroviral therapy. The receptors were gathered from a woman in her fifties or sixties with HIV.

The chain recombines TRBV19 with TRBJ2-7; TRBD1 matches 9 bases. Per the germline V gene, CDR1 is LNHDA and CDR2 is SQIVND (reference sequence). The junction had 5 bases not matched to a gene; V was cut back by 5 bases and J by 3 bases. This CDR3 has 14 amino acids. Written as DNA, the CDR3 is TGTGCCAGTAGTGTTACAGGGGGCGGCTACGAGCAGTACTTC. The encoded protein is CASSVTGGGYEQYF.

The chain couples TRBV5-6 to TRBJ1-6; a possible D gene is TRBD1 (6 bases). Germline V lookup: CDR1 SGHDT, CDR2 YYEEEE. This CDR3 region has 16 residues. Trimming cost V 0 bases and J 4 bases, with 11 bases left between them. The CDR3, as DNA: TGTGCCAGCAGCTTGGTAGCAGGGGTTTATAATTCACCCCTCCACTTT. This sequence encodes CASSLVAGVYNSPLHF.

The V gene is TRBV29-1, the J gene TRBJ1-5; TRBD1 matches 7 bases. Germline CDR1 reads SQVTM; CDR2 reads ANQGSEA. Trimming took 6 bases from V and 2 from J; bases not matched to a gene: 7. The CDR3 loop spans 14 amino acids. The CDR3 protein is CSVRLGTGNQPQHF. The CDR3 bases are TGCAGCGTCCGGTTAGGGACAGGCAATCAGCCCCAGCATTTT.

The chain couples TRBV19 to TRBJ2-2; 7 bases are shared with TRBD1. This CDR3 is 16 amino acids long. Germline lookup yields CDR1 LNHDA and CDR2 SQIVND (reference sequence). The J segment lost 2 bases and the V segment lost 4 bases, leaving 7 bases of the junction unmatched. The DNA of the CDR3 is TGTGCCAGTAGTACCAGACAGGGAAGAAACACCGGGGAGCTGTTTTTT. It encodes CASSTRQGRNTGELFF.

This sequence joins TRBV11-2 and TRBJ1-4; tentative D call: TRBD1 (5 bases). The germline CDR1 and CDR2 sequences are SGHAT and FQNNGV. V was pared by 5 bases and J by 0 bases, with 13 bases between. The CDR3 extends over 16 amino acids. The CDR3 region has the DNA TGTGCCAGCAGCCCGTGGGGCAGGGCAACTAATGAAAAACTGTTTTTT. It codes for CASSPWGRATNEKLFF. Full variable domain (rest looked up from reference TRBV11-2 and TRBJ1-4): EAGVAQSPRYKIIEKRQSVAFWCNPISGHATLYWYQQILGQGPKLLIQFQNNGVVDDSQLPKDRFSAERLKGVDSTLKIQPAKLEDSAVYLCASSPWGRATNEKLFFGSGTQLSVL.